The TCR beta chain under discussion was sequenced for a study of OX40 agonist ivuxolimab in advanced cancers. Repertoires were generated with immunoSEQ multiplex PCR, while TCRdb's copy carries only in-frame clones and drops some. The sample lists 75,000 to 80,000 clones, roughly 94% occurring once. This clonotype was obtained from an adult with an advanced solid tumor such as melanoma, head and neck, liver or kidney cancer. The starting material was CD4+ or CD8+ T cells sorted from blood, obtained in a trial of the OX40 agonist ivuxolimab.

The CDR3 here is CASHGATNEKLFF. The DNA for the CDR3 is TGTGCCAGCCACGGGGCAACTAATGAAAAACTGTTTTTT. This rearrangement joins TRBV28 to TRBJ1-4; D unclear. V lost 8 bases and J lost 0, with 7 bases in between. Germline CDR1 is MDHEN and CDR2 is SYDVKM. This CDR3 spans 13 amino acids.